This TCR beta chain was captured by sequencing in a study of cytomegalovirus exposure and HLA in healthy donors. PCR employed 60 Vbeta and 13 Jbeta primers. The data were produced by immunoSEQ multiplex PCR, yet TCRdb's version contains in-frame clones alone and is incomplete. Seen here are under 200,000 clones, 75% to 80% observed once, and the top ten hold approximately 6%. The CDR3 contains 13 residues. Germline V gives CDR1 MNHEY, CDR2 SMNVEV (reference sequence). Overall study results and limits: The classifier was said to identify cytomegalovirus status with high specificity and sensitivity. Apparent HLA restriction characterized most CMV-associated TCR beta chains in a later analysis. For most subjects, TCR beta sequences were reported to predict HLA-A and HLA-B alleles with accuracy.

The sample holds one count of this clone. Its matching antigen is unknown. The junction departs from germline at one end; a sequencing error may be responsible. The sequence came from a young woman in good health and CMV-seropositive. The sequenced sample was PBMCs. The chain links TRBV27 to TRBJ1-5; D not resolved. The CDR3: CASSLQRNQPQHF. CDR3 DNA: TGTGCCAGCAGTTTACAGCGCAACCAGCCCCAGCATTTT.